The 27 T cell receptor beta chains reported below all come from one sample, sequenced in a study of shared T cell receptors in the human thymus. Assay used: immunoSEQ multiplex PCR; TCRdb lists only in-frame clones, some missing. There are 450,000 to 650,000 clones in the sample; 75% to 80% occur only once, and more than 0.01% lies in the top ten. Another study also made use of these data, one on human thymus T cells.

Sequencing was carried out using thymocytes. The receptor set was obtained from a boy under two years old with a congenital heart defect.

The gene calls are TRBV25-1 and TRBJ2-3, with D possibly TRBD2 on 5 matching bases. Between the trimmed V and J ends, which lost 5 bases and 3 bases, there was a span of 9 bases. This CDR3 region has 13 residues. Per germline, CDR1 MGHDK and CDR2 SYGVNS. CDR3 coding DNA: TGTGCCAGCAGTCGGACTGAAACAGATACGCAGTATTTT. Translating gives CASSRTETDTQYF.

J is TRBJ2-7 and V is TRBV30; 8 nucleotides agree with TRBD1. Germline CDR1 and CDR2: GTSNPN and SVGIG (reference sequence). The junction had 8 bases not matched to a gene; V was cut back by 5 bases and J by 2 bases. This CDR3 has 14 residues. Here the CDR3 DNA reads TGTGCCTGGGAAGACAGGGGACTGGCCTACGAGCAGTACTTC. It encodes CAWEDRGLAYEQYF.

V is TRBV5-6 and J is TRBJ2-3, with 9 bases that match TRBD2. Germline assignment: CDR1 SGHDT and CDR2 YYEEEE. The V and J ends lost 2 bases and 4 bases, in that order; junction bases with no gene match: 8. There are 16 residues in the CDR3. The CDR3 DNA reads TGTGCCAGCAGCTTACCCTTGCGGGAGGGCCCAGATACGCAGTATTTT. Translation: CASSLPLREGPDTQYF.

The CDR3 DNA follows: TGTGCCAGCAGTCCTCCCGAGGGAGCCTACAATGAGCAGTTCTTC. Translation gives CASSPPEGAYNEQFF. This chain links TRBV28 with TRBJ2-1; TRBD2 is a possible D gene (5 bases). The CDR3 covers 15 residues. The V gene's germline CDR1 is MDHEN and CDR2 SYDVKM. Trimming removed 5 bases from V and 2 bases from J, with 13 bases in between.

The chain uses TRBV2 and TRBJ2-6; 10 bases are shared with TRBD1. In germline, CDR1 is SNHLY, CDR2 FYNNEI. CDR3 length: 20 amino acids. V dropped 1 base and J dropped 2; count of bases not matched to a gene: 11. The CDR3 spells CASSEESRDRGFAGANVLTF. The CDR3, as DNA: TGTGCCAGCAGTGAAGAGTCCCGGGACAGGGGATTCGCTGGGGCCAACGTCCTGACTTTC.

This chain connects TRBV30 to TRBJ2-2; 8 nucleotides match TRBD2. This CDR3 comprises 14 residues. Germline-derived CDR1 and CDR2 are GTSNPN and SVGIG (reference sequence). With 4 bases clipped from V and 2 bases from J, the junction kept 3 bases outside the gene matches. CDR3 region: CAWTSGGNTGELFF. The CDR3 region has the DNA TGTGCCTGGACCAGCGGGGGTAACACCGGGGAGCTGTTTTTT.

The V gene is TRBV5-1, the J gene TRBJ2-1; 7 bases are a match to TRBD2. With 4 bases clipped from V and 2 bases from J, the junction kept 3 bases outside the gene matches. Germline CDR1 SGHRS, CDR2 YFSETQ. CDR3 size: 14 residues. The CDR3 sequence: CASSPGLPYNEQFF. Here the CDR3 DNA reads TGCGCCAGCAGCCCGGGACTACCCTACAATGAGCAGTTCTTC.

The rearrangement uses TRBV12-2 and TRBJ2-1; the tabulated D call, TRBD1, remains unverified against the DNA. TRBV12-2 is given as a pseudogene. The CDR3 contains 14 residues. The CDR3 protein is CASRPGASRAKQFF. The CDR3 DNA sequence: TGTGCAAGTCGCCCCGGTGCGAGCAGGGCAAAGCAGTTCTTC.

This rearrangement joins TRBV11-3 to TRBJ2-1, with 8 bases aligning to TRBD2. V lost 5 bases and J lost 10; bases outside the gene matches: 10. Per the germline V gene, CDR1 is SGHNT and CDR2 is YENEEA. The CDR3 is made up of 14 amino acids. CDR3 bases: TGTGCCAGCAGCACTAGCGGTTTTTTCAACGAGCAGTTCTTC. This encodes CASSTSGFFNEQFF.

J is TRBJ2-1 and V is TRBV5-8, with D tentatively TRBD2 (6 bases). The V gene lost 9 bases and the J gene lost 6 bases, with 25 bases spanning the gap. Per germline, CDR1 SGHTS and CDR2 YDEGEE. The length of the CDR3 is 16 residues. The CDR3 sequence is CATQDGLWVYGNEQFF. CDR3 nucleotide sequence: TGTGCCACGCAGGACGGACTATGGGTCTATGGCAATGAGCAGTTCTTC.

The chain is built from TRBV5-8 and TRBJ1-5; TRBD1 aligns across 8 bases. Per the germline V gene, CDR1 is SGHTS and CDR2 is YDEGEE. V lost 4 bases to trimming and J lost 4 bases; unmatched junction nucleotides: 7. This CDR3 has 15 residues. As DNA, the CDR3 is TGTGCCAGCAGCCGCACGGACAGGGCGAATCAGCCCCAGCATTTT. This translates into CASSRTDRANQPQHF.

The V and J genes are TRBV2 and TRBJ2-7; D possibly corresponds to TRBD1 (6 bases). V lost 5 bases, J lost 6 bases, and 17 bases lay in between. This CDR3 has 14 amino acids. The germline V gene has CDR1 SNHLY and CDR2 FYNNEI. Written as DNA, the CDR3 is TGTGCCAGCAGTTTCCGGGGACAACAAACCGAGCAGTACTTC. Its protein product is CASSFRGQQTEQYF.

V is TRBV4-1 and J is TRBJ2-7; TRBD2 matches 9 bases. The CDR3 spans 15 residues. Germline assignment: CDR1 MGHRA and CDR2 YSYEKL. With V trimmed by 4 bases and J by 3 bases, 7 bases remained unmatched. The CDR3 region is CASSRGAGGCYEQYF. The CDR3 nucleotides are TGCGCCAGCAGCCGTGGGGCGGGAGGGTGCTACGAGCAGTACTTC.

The chain is built from TRBV5-4 and TRBJ1-1; 10 bases agree with TRBD1. V trimming: 4 bases; J trimming: 5 bases; junction bases outside the gene matches: 14. The CDR3 spans 17 residues. Germline lookup yields CDR1 SGHNT and CDR2 YYREEE (reference sequence). The CDR3 protein is CASSHSLTGGVCTEAFF. The DNA for the CDR3 is TGTGCCAGCAGCCATAGCCTGACAGGGGGCGTTTGTACTGAAGCTTTCTTT.

The chain combines TRBV4-1 with TRBJ2-1, with a possible D match to TRBD2 (9 bases). CDR1 and CDR2 from the germline V gene are MGHRA and YSYEKL. Trimming removed 4 bases at V and 10 bases at J, with 23 bases between. This CDR3 is built from 16 residues. The CDR3 DNA follows: TGCGCCAGCAGCCGCGGAGGTCTAGCGGGACAGGAGGAGCAGTTCTTC. Its translation: CASSRGGLAGQEEQFF.

The chain has TRBV6-5 and TRBJ2-1; tentatively, D is TRBD2 (7 bases). The germline V gene has CDR1 MNHEY and CDR2 SVGAGI. There are 15 residues in the CDR3. Trimming took 6 bases from V and 0 from J, leaving 12 bases between them. The CDR3 bases are TGTGCCAGCAGGCCCCGGGGGGCCTCCTACAATGAGCAGTTCTTC. This encodes CASRPRGASYNEQFF.

The chain links TRBV11-3 to TRBJ2-1; 11 nucleotides line up with TRBD1. J was trimmed by 3 bases and V by 3 bases; bases with no gene match: 4. CDR1 and CDR2 (germline): SGHNT, YENEEA. The CDR3 sequence is 16 residues long. The CDR3 DNA sequence: TGTGCCAGCAGCTTTCGGGACAGGGGGGACTACAATGAGCAGTTCTTC. Protein sequence: CASSFRDRGDYNEQFF.

The J gene is TRBJ2-7, the V gene TRBV4-2, with D uncertain. Looked up from germline, CDR1 is LGHNA and CDR2 is YNFKEQ. The V gene lost 0 bases and the J gene lost 6 bases, with 15 bases spanning the gap. This CDR3 spans 15 amino acids. The CDR3 loop is CASSQERSDLLEQYF. CDR3 nucleotides: TGTGCCAGCAGCCAAGAGCGGAGTGACCTACTCGAGCAGTACTTC.

The chain carries TRBV6-5 and TRBJ2-2, with D unresolved. CDR1 MNHEY and CDR2 SVGAGI come from the germline V gene. Trimming shortened V by 6 bases and J by 0 bases, and 8 bases separated the two germline ends. The CDR3 is 14 residues long. The CDR3 bases are TGTGCCAGCAGCCAAACTCCGAACACCGGGGAGCTGTTTTTT. Its translation is CASSQTPNTGELFF.

This clone showed up just a few times. The CDR3 protein is CSVERQGAGGYTF. CDR3 bases: TGCAGCGTTGAAAGACAGGGGGCGGGAGGCTACACCTTC. The genes are TRBV29-1 and TRBJ1-2; TRBD1 agrees at 10 bases. The ends lost 2 bases at V and 8 bases at J; junction bases unmatched: 5. CDR3 length equals 13 residues. Germline V lookup: CDR1 SQVTM, CDR2 ANQGSEA.

The gene calls are TRBV28 and TRBJ2-7; tentatively, D is TRBD1 (6 bases). This CDR3 comprises 16 residues. Per the germline V gene, CDR1 is MDHEN and CDR2 is SYDVKM. The V end was cut by 4 bases, the J end by 3 bases, with 19 bases between. The CDR3 DNA reads as TGTGCCAGCAGTTGGAACAGGGTAAGGGCCTACTACGAGCAGTACTTC. This translates into CASSWNRVRAYYEQYF.

V is TRBV25-1 and J is TRBJ2-3, with TRBD2 identical over 7 bases. The CDR3 sequence is 18 residues long. CDR1 MGHDK and CDR2 SYGVNS come from the germline V gene. Trimming at V came to 2 bases and at J to 1 base, leaving 12 bases not matched to a gene. The CDR3: CASSEIQRGPFGTDTQYF. CDR3 nucleotide sequence: TGTGCCAGCAGTGAAATCCAGCGGGGCCCCTTTGGCACAGATACGCAGTATTTT.

CDR3 DNA: TGTGCCAGCAGCAGGACTAGCCCGCGAGGTGGCACAGATACGCAGTATTTT. Translation gives CASSRTSPRGGTDTQYF. The chain joins TRBV7-8 to TRBJ2-3; 8 nucleotides align to TRBD2. J lost 1 base, V lost 5 bases, and 11 bases had no gene match. This CDR3 is built from 17 residues. Germline V CDR1 and CDR2: SGHVS, FQNEAQ.

This rearrangement joins TRBV6-5 to TRBJ2-6; TRBD2 agrees at 8 bases. V shed 7 bases, J shed 4 bases, and the junction held 6 bases outside the gene matches. This CDR3 has 15 amino acids. The V gene's germline CDR1 is MNHEY and CDR2 SVGAGI. The CDR3: CASTSGGAGANVLTF. CDR3 in DNA: TGTGCCAGCACCTCGGGGGGGGCAGGGGCCAACGTCCTGACTTTC.

This clone is a singleton in its sample. The CDR3 sequence: CASSAYHGERVLEQYF. The CDR3 coding sequence is TGTGCCAGCTCAGCATACCACGGGGAGAGGGTCCTCGAGCAGTACTTC. The chain couples TRBV18 to TRBJ2-7, with D tentatively TRBD2 (5 bases). V lost 5 bases and J 6 bases, leaving 23 bases between the germline ends. Germline CDR1 KGHSH, CDR2 LQKENI. The CDR3 spans 16 residues.

CDR3 in amino acids: CASSARAELQYEQYF. As DNA, the CDR3 is TGTGCCAGCAGCGCCCGAGCGGAGCTACAATACGAGCAGTACTTC. The J gene is TRBJ2-7, the V gene TRBV9; perhaps TRBD2 as D (5 bases). V was shortened by 3 bases and J by 4 bases, with 17 bases between the two germline ends. Germline V lookup: CDR1 SGDLS, CDR2 YYNGEE. The CDR3 has 15 amino acids.

This clone was counted once. The genes are TRBV27 and TRBJ2-7, with TRBD2 matching over 7 bases. CDR3 length: 14 amino acids. V lost 8 bases to trimming and J lost 0 bases; unmatched junction nucleotides: 7. Per germline, CDR1 MNHEY and CDR2 SMNVEV (reference sequence). Here the CDR3 DNA reads TGTGCCAGCCGGTGGGGGGAGGGCTCCTACGAGCAGTACTTC. Its protein is CASRWGEGSYEQYF.